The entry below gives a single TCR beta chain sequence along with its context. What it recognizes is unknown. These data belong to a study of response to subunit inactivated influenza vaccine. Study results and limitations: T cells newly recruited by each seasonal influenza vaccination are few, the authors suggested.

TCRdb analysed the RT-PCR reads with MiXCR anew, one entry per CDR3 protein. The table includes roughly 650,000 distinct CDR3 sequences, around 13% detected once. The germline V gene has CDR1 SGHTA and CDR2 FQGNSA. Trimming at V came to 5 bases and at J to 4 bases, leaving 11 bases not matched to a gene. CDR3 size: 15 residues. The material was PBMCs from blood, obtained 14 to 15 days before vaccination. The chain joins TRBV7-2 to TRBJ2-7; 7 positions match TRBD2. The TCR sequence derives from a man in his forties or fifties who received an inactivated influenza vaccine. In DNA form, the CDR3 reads TGTGCCAGCAGCACCATCTTGACTAGCCGGTACGAGCAGTACTTC. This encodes CASSTILTSRYEQYF.